This T cell receptor beta chain was recorded in a study of cytomegalovirus exposure and HLA in healthy donors. PCR used 60 Vbeta primers and 13 Jbeta primers. Assay: immunoSEQ multiplex PCR; the TCRdb copy retains only in-frame clones and omits some. This sample's clone table lists about 67,000 clones. Germline CDR1 and CDR2: SGHTA and FQGTGA. The CDR3 totals 13 residues. The V gene lost 4 bases and the J gene lost 7 bases, with 13 bases spanning the gap. The sequenced sample was PBMCs. This sequence joins TRBV7-3 and TRBJ1-1; D is uncertain. This TCR was sampled from a woman aged 35 to 49 in good health and CMV-seropositive. This CDR3 reads CASSSGPRNEAFF. As DNA, the CDR3 is TGTGCCAGCAGCTCCGGCCCTAGAAATGAAGCTTTCTTT.